This TCR beta chain was sequenced during a study of shared clonotypes between healthy human individuals. Across the study: Researchers assigned three CD4 naive, three CD4 memory, two CD8 naive and one CD8 memory plate to each donor.

Clones were sequenced by immunoSEQ multiplex PCR, and TCRdb holds only the in-frame ones, with some missing. The sample has about 670,000 clones; about two thirds are singletons. In the case of this clone: The antigen is not known.

This CDR3 is 14 amino acids long. Germline CDR1 is SNHLY and CDR2 is FYNNEI. V lost 6 bases and J lost 4; bases outside the gene matches: 6. Study results and limitations: Between a handful of donors, naive CD4 clonotypes were shared at a level of approximately 5%. Generally, estimated richness proved larger in naive subsets than it did in memory subsets. Although depth was large, rarefaction showed that sequencing of the sorted subsets was incomplete.

This clonotype was sampled from a woman in her thirties in good health. The genes are TRBV2 and TRBJ2-7; TRBD1 matches 10 bases. The material sequenced was memory CD4+ T cells sorted from blood. Subset described: CD45RA-negative fraction. The CDR3 here is CASRPGQGTYEQYF. The CDR3 DNA is TGTGCCAGCAGACCGGGACAGGGGACTTACGAGCAGTACTTC.